Shown below are 10 T cell receptor beta chains from a single sample sequenced in a study of glioma-infiltrating T cells (dated by TCRdb to 2016 to 2017). The instrument was an Illumina MiSeq. TCR alpha and beta CDR3 regions were amplified with the iRepertoire nested amplicon-rescue multiplex PCR (arm-PCR) platform from RNA. Clones were called with MiXCR by TCRdb after fastp trimmed the public reads at Q25, and only in-frame beta chains were retained. Each record represents a unique CDR3 protein, reported with the most common genes and DNA among its rows. This sample holds 100,000 to 150,000 distinct CDR3 sequences; 20% to 25% were observed only once. The ten most abundant clones make up roughly 15% of the sample. The sequenced sample was glioma tissue, nonneoplastic brain tissue, or PBMCs (not recorded which). These TCRs come from a human donor with low-grade glioma or glioblastoma, undergoing nonglioma brain surgery, or in good health (not recorded which).

This clonotype was observed many times. J is TRBJ1-5 and V is TRBV28, with D maybe TRBD1 (5 bases). V lost 7 bases and J lost 6, with 16 bases in between. CDR1 is MDHEN and CDR2 is SYDVKM in the germline V gene. The length of the CDR3 is 14 residues. CDR3 in amino acids: CASTSRWGGQPQHF. The CDR3 DNA reads as TGTGCCAGCACCTCCCGGTGGGGCGGTCAGCCCCAGCATTTT.

On this clonotype: This may be a read error, as it is one base from a much larger clone. V is TRBV5-1 and J is TRBJ2-3; 7 bases align to TRBD1. This CDR3 is built from 16 residues. CDR1 is SGHRS and CDR2 is YFSETQ in the germline V gene. This CDR3 reads CANSLATGADTDTQYF. For the CDR3, the DNA is TGCGCCAACAGCTTGGCCACAGGGGCGGACACAGATACGCAGTATTTT.

This clonotype was found many times. In nucleotides, the CDR3 is TGTGCCAGCAGTCTTGGACTAGGAGCGGAAAGCACAGATACGCAGTATTTT. It is translated as CASSLGLGAESTDTQYF. This chain links TRBV6-1 with TRBJ2-3; 7 bases map to TRBD2. CDR3 length equals 17 residues. Germline-derived CDR1 and CDR2 are MNHNS and SASEGT. V dropped 5 bases and J dropped 0; count of bases not matched to a gene: 11.

This clonotype was recorded many times. The chain has TRBV28 and TRBJ2-4; TRBD1 is a possible D gene (6 bases). Germline CDR1 and CDR2: MDHEN and SYDVKM. CDR3 length equals 14 residues. V lost 6 bases and J 2 bases, leaving 11 bases between the germline ends. This CDR3 reads CASSKQGTKNIQYF. DNA for the CDR3: TGTGCCAGCAGCAAACAGGGTACCAAAAACATTCAGTACTTC.

This chain uses TRBV12-3 or TRBV12-4 with TRBJ1-5, with D perhaps matching TRBD1 (5 bases). The CDR3 is 14 amino acids. V lost 0 bases, J lost 7 bases, and 10 bases lay in between. CDR3 nucleotides: TGTGCCAGCAGTTTAGCGACAGAGGGCCAGCCCCAGCATTTT. Encoded protein: CASSLATEGQPQHF.

This clonotype has a count of ten or more. This chain joins TRBV2 and TRBJ2-7; D tentatively reads TRBD1 or TRBD2 (5 bases each). The germline V gene has CDR1 SNHLY and CDR2 FYNNEI. V lost 7 bases to trimming and J lost 7 bases, with 11 bases between them. This CDR3 comprises 11 residues. CDR3 sequence: CASTRESEQYF. In DNA form, the CDR3 reads TGTGCCAGCACCAGGGAGAGTGAGCAGTACTTC.

As regards this clonotype: A read error may explain this, as a much larger clone is one base away. V usage is TRBV3-1 and J usage is TRBJ2-3, with 9 bases fitting TRBD2. The CDR3 extends over 18 amino acids. V lost 0 bases to trimming and J lost 5 bases; unmatched junction nucleotides: 12. CDR1 is LGHDT, CDR2 YNNKEL, per germline (reference sequence). The CDR3 bases are TGTGCCAGCAGCCAAGATCGGAGGCTAGCGGGGATCAAAGATACGCAGTATTTT. This translates into CASSQDRRLAGIKDTQYF.

This clonotype was observed many times. This chain connects TRBV4-2 to TRBJ2-7; D possibly uses TRBD1 or TRBD2 (6 bases each). This CDR3 contains 17 residues. V dropped 0 bases and J dropped 2 bases, with 17 bases sitting between them. CDR1 and CDR2 (germline): LGHNA, YNFKEQ. The DNA for the CDR3 is TGTGCCAGCAGCCAAGATTTTGGGCGGGACATTACCTACGAGCAGTACTTC. Translation: CASSQDFGRDITYEQYF.

This clonotype is judged medium-sized. The chain employs TRBV28 and TRBJ1-5, with 10 bases identical to TRBD1. Unmatched junction bases numbered 5, after V lost 4 bases and J lost 2 bases. Germline V gives CDR1 MDHEN, CDR2 SYDVKM. The CDR3 loop spans 16 amino acids. As DNA, the CDR3 is TGTGCCAGCAGTTCCGCCGGGACAGGGGGCAATCAGCCCCAGCATTTT. Amino acid sequence: CASSSAGTGGNQPQHF.

Ten or more counts support this clonotype. V is TRBV6-1 and J is TRBJ2-3; no definite D call. Trimming took off 5 bases at V and 4 bases at J, with 13 bases between the two ends. Germline CDR1 and CDR2: MNHNS and SASEGT. This CDR3 spans 14 amino acids. The CDR3 DNA is TGTGCCAGCAGTTATTATCTGGCCCCAGATACGCAGTATTTT. It is translated as CASSYYLAPDTQYF.